Each of the 16 T cell receptor beta chains below was sequenced from the same sample in a study of radiotherapy plus CTLA-4 blockade in lung cancer. Measured with immunoSEQ multiplex PCR; TCRdb has only the in-frame clones, and not every one. The data contain around 90,000 clones, 83% of them seen just once; the ten biggest clones take up around 0.78%. The source was peripheral blood, collected from a patient treated with radiotherapy plus ipilimumab. Source of these receptors: a human donor with non-small cell lung cancer who had stable disease on radiotherapy plus ipilimumab.

The chain is built from TRBV28 and TRBJ1-1; D not certain. This CDR3 is 12 amino acids long. Germline loops: CDR1 MDHEN, CDR2 SYDVKM. Trimming took off 5 bases at V and 0 bases at J, with 4 bases between the two ends. The CDR3: CASSQVNTEAFF. The CDR3, as DNA: TGTGCCAGCAGTCAGGTGAACACTGAAGCTTTCTTT.

This clone was seen a few times. The genes are TRBV4-1 and TRBJ2-5; no definite D call. The CDR3 consists of 13 residues. The germline V gene encodes CDR1 MGHRA and CDR2 YSYEKL. Trimming left V 0 bases short and J 7 bases short, with 9 bases between. The CDR3 loop reads CASSQDELWTQYF. For the CDR3, the DNA is TGCGCCAGCAGCCAAGACGAGCTATGGACCCAGTACTTC.

V gene TRBV11-2 combines with J gene TRBJ2-1; 7 nucleotides match TRBD1. Germline V lookup: CDR1 SGHAT, CDR2 FQNNGV. The J segment lost 8 bases and the V segment lost 5 bases, leaving 18 bases of the junction unmatched. The CDR3 is made up of 17 amino acids. In nucleotides, the CDR3 is TGTGCCAGCAGCCCAAGAACGGGACAGCAGGGGTGGTATGAGCAGTTCTTC. Residues: CASSPRTGQQGWYEQFF.

J is TRBJ1-4 and V is TRBV6-5; a weak D match, TRBD1 (5 bases). The CDR3 has 14 amino acids. The V and J ends lost 2 bases and 11 bases respectively, with 15 bases between them. Germline V gene lookup returns CDR1 MNHEY and CDR2 SVGAGI. CDR3 coding DNA: TGTGCCAGCAGTTACACGGGGCCCAGAGGGAAACTGTTTTTT. It specifies CASSYTGPRGKLFF.

This chain uses TRBV5-6 with TRBJ1-2, with 10 bases fitting TRBD1. Unmatched junction bases numbered 6, after V lost 2 bases and J lost 5 bases. Germline assignment: CDR1 SGHDT and CDR2 YYEEEE. The CDR3 extends over 15 amino acids. The DNA for the CDR3 is TGTGCCAGCAGCTTCGGGACAGGGGACCGTTATGGCTACACCTTC. It yields the protein CASSFGTGDRYGYTF.

This clone was seen only once. The J gene is TRBJ1-4, the V gene TRBV7-9; TRBD1 agrees at 7 bases. There are 13 residues in the CDR3. Germline V gives CDR1 SEHNR, CDR2 FQNEAQ (reference sequence). V was pared by 5 bases and J by 5 bases, with 2 bases of the junction left unmatched. The CDR3 nucleotides are TGTGCCAGCAGCAAGGGACAGAATGAAAAACTGTTTTTT. Its translation is CASSKGQNEKLFF.

The chain combines TRBV7-2 with TRBJ1-1; D is possibly TRBD1 (5 bases). V was shortened by 2 bases and J by 4 bases, with 14 bases between the two germline ends. This CDR3 comprises 15 residues. Germline V gives CDR1 SGHTA, CDR2 FQGNSA. CDR3 sequence (DNA): TGTGCCAGCAGCTTAATCGGATCGGGGGGCACTGAAGCTTTCTTT. Its protein product is CASSLIGSGGTEAFF.

The rearrangement joins TRBV5-4 to TRBJ2-5; TRBD1 or TRBD2 may be the D gene (7 bases each). In germline, CDR1 is SGHNT, CDR2 YYREEE (reference sequence). The V end lost 1 base, the J end lost 4 bases, and 11 bases lay between the germline ends. This CDR3 is 14 amino acids long. The CDR3 DNA reads as TGTGCCAGCAGCTTGAGCAGGGGGGGAGAGACCCAGTACTTC. This sequence encodes CASSLSRGGETQYF. The whole variable domain, filled in from reference TRBV5-4 and TRBJ2-5, reads ETGVTQSPTHLIKTRGQQVTLRCSSQSGHNTVSWYQQALGQGPQFIFQYYREEENGRGNFPPRFSGLQFPNYSSELNVNALELDDSALYLCASSLSRGGETQYFGPGTRLLVL.

The chain carries TRBV11-3 and TRBJ2-1, with D perhaps matching TRBD1 (5 bases). Trimming pared 0 bases from V and 0 bases from J, leaving 12 bases between. Looked up from germline, CDR1 is SGHNT and CDR2 is YENEEA. This CDR3 spans 17 amino acids. The CDR3 loop is CASSLDPGISSYNEQFF. CDR3 nucleotides: TGTGCCAGCAGCTTAGATCCAGGGATATCCTCCTACAATGAGCAGTTCTTC.

Comment on this clone: Mismatch with germline at one junction end may stem from a read error. This chain links TRBV9 with TRBJ2-5; D may be TRBD1 or TRBD2 (5 bases each). Gene TRBJ2-7 matches the end of the DNA better, so the J call may be wrong. The CDR3 loop spans 16 amino acids. Germline CDR1 SGDLS, CDR2 YYNGEE. CDR3 loop: CASSVDLGGNSYEQYF. In DNA, the CDR3 is TGTGCTAGCAGCGTAGATCTTGGGGGAAATTCCTACGAGCAGTACTTC.

This clone was detected only once. The CDR3 coding sequence is TGTGCCAGCAGTTCCACAGGGGTAGTGTACAATGAGCAGTTCTTC. Translating gives CASSSTGVVYNEQFF. This chain joins TRBV6-5 and TRBJ2-1; TRBD1 matches at 7 bases. This CDR3 is 15 amino acids long. V shed 4 bases and J 4 bases; nucleotides not matched to a gene: 7. In germline, CDR1 is MNHEY, CDR2 SVGAGI.

This chain joins TRBV19 and TRBJ2-2; unclear D gene. The CDR3 loop spans 13 amino acids. Trimming took 4 bases from V and 5 from J, leaving 8 bases between them. Germline assignment: CDR1 LNHDA and CDR2 SQIVND (reference sequence). The CDR3 protein is CASSRLVTGELFF. CDR3 nucleotides: TGTGCCAGTAGTAGACTGGTAACCGGGGAGCTGTTTTTT.

The chain couples TRBV19 to TRBJ1-6; 7 bases match TRBD1. Germline assignment: CDR1 LNHDA and CDR2 SQIVND (reference sequence). The CDR3 contains 17 residues. V shed 6 bases and J 2 bases; nucleotides not matched to a gene: 10. The DNA for the CDR3 is TGTGCCAGTAGCGCGTTTTCAGGACAGGCCTATAATTCACCCCTCCACTTT. Translation gives CASSAFSGQAYNSPLHF.

The V and J genes are TRBV18 and TRBJ1-6, with D tentatively TRBD1 (6 bases). CDR1 and CDR2 from the germline V gene are KGHSH and LQKENI. Trimming cost V 6 bases and J 8 bases, with 14 bases left between them. This CDR3 has 14 amino acids. The CDR3 is CASSKDRTDSPLHF. For the CDR3, the DNA is TGTGCCAGCTCCAAAGACAGGACGGATTCACCCCTCCACTTT.

The chain combines TRBV28 with TRBJ2-3; D gene ambiguous. The V gene lost 3 bases and the J gene lost 5 bases, with 15 bases spanning the gap. From germline, CDR1 is MDHEN and CDR2 SYDVKM. CDR3 length: 15 amino acids. As DNA, the CDR3 is TGTGCCAGCAGTTTGACCGCCCCCAGACGAGATACGCAGTATTTT. This encodes CASSLTAPRRDTQYF.

This chain connects TRBV4-2 to TRBJ1-2; the D gene is possibly TRBD1 (6 bases). Trimming shortened V by 5 bases and J by 4 bases, and 14 bases separated the two germline ends. From germline, CDR1 is LGHNA and CDR2 YNFKEQ. The CDR3 extends over 14 amino acids. CDR3 nucleotides: TGTGCCAGCAGCTTGGCACAGGGAGGCTATGGCTACACCTTC. This sequence encodes CASSLAQGGYGYTF.